The source of this T cell receptor (beta chain) is a study of identical twins. General study points: A partial confounding effect on zero-insertion analyses could come from invariant MAIT and iNKT cells. Models predicted less out-of-frame TCR alpha sharing in monozygotic twins than was found. Compared with unrelated sharing, twin-shared out-of-frame alpha sequences had more low-probability sequences. Carriage of fewer insertions was seen in abundant cord blood beta clonotypes, whereas memory repertoires showed none.

TCRdb processed the 5' RACE reads anew with MiXCR; each CDR3 protein has one entry. Of fewer than 250,000 distinct CDR3 sequences listed, roughly 10% are singletons. This clonotype showed up just a few times. Its cognate antigen is unknown. The CDR3 is 17 amino acids. The ends were cut back, 0 bases at V and 0 bases at J, with 12 bases in the middle. In germline, CDR1 is LGHDT, CDR2 YNNKEL (reference sequence). This sequence joins TRBV3-1 and TRBJ2-1; D is uncertain. The sequence derives from a woman aged 18-35 years in good health. Sequencing used memory (CD45RO+) T cells sorted from blood. CDR3 coding DNA: TGTGCCAGCAGCCAAGATACGGGCGAGATCTCCTACAATGAGCAGTTCTTC. Residues: CASSQDTGEISYNEQFF.